These 5 T cell receptor beta chains were all obtained from the same sample, sequenced in a study of spatial heterogeneity in lung cancer. Specified time point: sample taken at primary tumor resection. Their specific antigens are unknown. General study results and limits: Expanded intratumoral alpha and beta TCR counts tracked tumor mutation counts.

TCRdb used MiXCR to reprocess the 5' RACE reads, holding one entry per CDR3 protein. The sample gives roughly 4,000 distinct CDR3 sequences, around 7.9% of which show up once; roughly 8.9% is in the top ten. This material consisted of lung tumor tissue, taken at surgery. The receptor source for this set is a male donor with early-stage non-small cell lung cancer.

This clonotype is medium-sized by share. V gene TRBV13 combines with J gene TRBJ2-1, with TRBD2 identical over 8 bases. This CDR3 has 16 amino acids. Trimming cost V 1 base and J 4 bases; bases outside gene matches: 6. The germline V gene encodes CDR1 PRHDT and CDR2 FYEKMQ (reference sequence). CDR3 sequence: CASSLEYSGGYNEQFF. In DNA form, the CDR3 reads TGTGCCAGCAGCTTAGAATATTCGGGAGGGTACAATGAGCAGTTCTTC.

This clonotype ranks as medium-sized. The chain recombines TRBV20-1 with TRBJ1-4, with 9 bases fitting TRBD1. Trimming at V came to 3 bases and at J to 8 bases, leaving 4 bases not matched to a gene. This CDR3 spans 13 amino acids. Germline loops: CDR1 DFQATT, CDR2 SNEGSKA (reference sequence). CDR3 amino acids: CSASGTGQEKLFF. The DNA for the CDR3 is TGCAGTGCTAGCGGGACAGGGCAGGAAAAACTGTTTTTT.

V usage is TRBV6-6 and J usage is TRBJ2-7, with 8 bases aligning to TRBD1. Germline assignment: CDR1 MNHNY and CDR2 SVGAGI (reference sequence). The ends lost 0 bases at V and 2 bases at J; junction bases unmatched: 9. The CDR3 is 17 residues long. The CDR3 DNA is TGTGCCAGCAGTTACTCGGCGAGCAGGGGGCTAGCCTACGAGCAGTACTTC. As protein: CASSYSASRGLAYEQYF.

The table lists this clonotype with many counts. V gene TRBV12-3 or TRBV12-4 combines with J gene TRBJ2-2, with 7 bases that match TRBD1. Trimming removed 6 bases from V and 2 bases from J; junction bases left unmatched: 6. The CDR3 totals 15 residues. The CDR3 region is CASRVGQINTGELFF. In DNA, the CDR3 is TGTGCCAGCAGGGTGGGACAGATCAACACCGGGGAGCTGTTTTTT.

Many counts were recorded for this clonotype. DNA for the CDR3: TGTGCCAGCAGCTCTACCGGGACTAGCGCATCCTACGAGCAGTACTTC. This gives the protein CASSSTGTSASYEQYF. V and J are TRBV7-2 and TRBJ2-7; 10 nucleotides agree with TRBD2. Germline CDR1 SGHTA, CDR2 FQGNSA. The ends lost 4 bases at V and 1 base at J; junction bases unmatched: 7. The CDR3 is made up of 16 amino acids.